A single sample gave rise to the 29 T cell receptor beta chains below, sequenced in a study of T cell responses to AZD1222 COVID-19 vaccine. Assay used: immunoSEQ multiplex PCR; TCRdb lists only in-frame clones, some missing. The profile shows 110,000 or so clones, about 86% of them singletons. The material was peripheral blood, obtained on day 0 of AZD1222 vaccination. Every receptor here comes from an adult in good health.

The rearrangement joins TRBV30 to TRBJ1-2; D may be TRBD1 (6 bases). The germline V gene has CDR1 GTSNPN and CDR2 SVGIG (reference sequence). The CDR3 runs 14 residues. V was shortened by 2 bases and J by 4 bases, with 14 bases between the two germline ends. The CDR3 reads CAWSLDRSFYGYTF. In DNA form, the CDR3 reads TGTGCCTGGAGTTTAGACAGGTCGTTCTATGGCTACACCTTC.

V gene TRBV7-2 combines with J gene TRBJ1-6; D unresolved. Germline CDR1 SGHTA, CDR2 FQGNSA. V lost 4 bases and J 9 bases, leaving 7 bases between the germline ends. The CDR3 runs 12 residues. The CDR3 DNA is TGTGCCAGCAGCTCTAACCTTTCACCCCTCCACTTT. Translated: CASSSNLSPLHF.

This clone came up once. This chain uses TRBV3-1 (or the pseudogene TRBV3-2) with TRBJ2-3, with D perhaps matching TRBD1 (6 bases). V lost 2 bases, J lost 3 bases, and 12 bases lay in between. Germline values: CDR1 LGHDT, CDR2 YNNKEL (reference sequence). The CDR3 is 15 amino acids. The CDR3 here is CASSQPQGRTDTQYF. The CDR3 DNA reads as TGTGCCAGCAGCCAACCACAGGGTCGGACAGATACGCAGTATTTT.

CDR3 loop: CASSLSGNTIYF. The CDR3 DNA sequence: TGTGCCAGCAGCTTATCTGGAAACACCATATATTTT. V is TRBV7-9 and J is TRBJ1-3; D remains unclear. The V and J ends lost 2 bases and 1 base respectively, with 0 bases between them. The germline gives CDR1 SEHNR, CDR2 FQNEAQ (reference sequence). The CDR3 extends over 12 amino acids.

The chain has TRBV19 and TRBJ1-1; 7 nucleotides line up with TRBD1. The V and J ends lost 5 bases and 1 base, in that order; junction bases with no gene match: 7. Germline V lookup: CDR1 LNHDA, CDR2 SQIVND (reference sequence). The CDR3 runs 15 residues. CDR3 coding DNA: TGTGCCAGTAGTCCAGACAGGGTCTCGAACACTGAAGCTTTCTTT. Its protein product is CASSPDRVSNTEAFF.

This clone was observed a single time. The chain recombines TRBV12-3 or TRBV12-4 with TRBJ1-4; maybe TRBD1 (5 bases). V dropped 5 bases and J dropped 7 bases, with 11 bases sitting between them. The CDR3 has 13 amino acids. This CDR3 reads CASSTQGVEKLFF. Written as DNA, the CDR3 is TGTGCCAGCAGTACCCAGGGTGTTGAAAAACTGTTTTTT.

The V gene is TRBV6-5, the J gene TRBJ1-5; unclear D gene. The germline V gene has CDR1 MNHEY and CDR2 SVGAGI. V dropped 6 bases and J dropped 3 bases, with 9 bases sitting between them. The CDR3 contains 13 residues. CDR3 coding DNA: TGTGCCAGCAGACCGTATTACAATCAGCCCCAGCATTTT. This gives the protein CASRPYYNQPQHF.

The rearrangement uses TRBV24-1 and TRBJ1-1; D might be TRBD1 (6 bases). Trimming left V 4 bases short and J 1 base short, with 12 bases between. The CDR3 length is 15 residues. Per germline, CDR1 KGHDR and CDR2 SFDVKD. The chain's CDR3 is CATSDGRGGNTEAFF. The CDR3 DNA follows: TGTGCCACCAGTGACGGCAGGGGCGGGAACACTGAAGCTTTCTTT.

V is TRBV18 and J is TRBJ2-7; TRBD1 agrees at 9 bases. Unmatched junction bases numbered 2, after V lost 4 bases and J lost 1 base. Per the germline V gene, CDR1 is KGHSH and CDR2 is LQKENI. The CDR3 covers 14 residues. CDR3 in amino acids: CASSLGTGSYEQYF. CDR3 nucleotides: TGTGCCAGCTCACTTGGGACAGGGTCCTACGAGCAGTACTTC.

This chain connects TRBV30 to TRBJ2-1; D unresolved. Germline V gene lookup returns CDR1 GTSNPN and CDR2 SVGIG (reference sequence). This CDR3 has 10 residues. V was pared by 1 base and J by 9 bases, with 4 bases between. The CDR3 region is CAWSDTEQFF. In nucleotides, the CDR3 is TGTGCCTGGAGTGATACTGAGCAGTTCTTC.

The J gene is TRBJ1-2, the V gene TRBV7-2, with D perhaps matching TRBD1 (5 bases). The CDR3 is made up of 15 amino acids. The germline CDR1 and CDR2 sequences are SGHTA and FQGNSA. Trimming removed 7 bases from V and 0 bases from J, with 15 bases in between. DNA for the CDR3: TGTGCCAGCACCTCGGGCAGGGTAGCTAACTATGGCTACACCTTC. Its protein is CASTSGRVANYGYTF.

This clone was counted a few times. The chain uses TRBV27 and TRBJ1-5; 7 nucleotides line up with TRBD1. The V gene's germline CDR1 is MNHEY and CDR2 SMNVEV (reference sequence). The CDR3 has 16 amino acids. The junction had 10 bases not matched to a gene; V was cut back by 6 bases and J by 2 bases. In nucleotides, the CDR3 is TGTGCCAGCAGACTTAGCAGGGGGTCGGGCAATCAGCCCCAGCATTTT. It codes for CASRLSRGSGNQPQHF.

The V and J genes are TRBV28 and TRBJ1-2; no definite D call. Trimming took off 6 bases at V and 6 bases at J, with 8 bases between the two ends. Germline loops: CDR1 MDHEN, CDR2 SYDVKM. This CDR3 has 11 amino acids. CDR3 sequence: CASRGMDGYTF. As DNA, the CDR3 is TGTGCCAGCAGGGGGATGGATGGCTACACCTTC.

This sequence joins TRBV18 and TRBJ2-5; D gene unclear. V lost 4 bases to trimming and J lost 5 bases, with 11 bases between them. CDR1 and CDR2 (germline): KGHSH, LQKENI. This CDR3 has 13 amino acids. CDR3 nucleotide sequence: TGTGCCAGCTCACTAACCGTGGATGAGACCCAGTACTTC. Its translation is CASSLTVDETQYF. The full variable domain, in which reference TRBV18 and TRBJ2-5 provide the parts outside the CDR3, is NAGVMQNPRHLVRRRGQEARLRCSPMKGHSHVYWYRQLPEEGLKFMVYLQKENIIDESGMPKERFSAEFPKEGPSILRIQQVVRGDSAAYFCASSLTVDETQYFGPGTRLLVL.

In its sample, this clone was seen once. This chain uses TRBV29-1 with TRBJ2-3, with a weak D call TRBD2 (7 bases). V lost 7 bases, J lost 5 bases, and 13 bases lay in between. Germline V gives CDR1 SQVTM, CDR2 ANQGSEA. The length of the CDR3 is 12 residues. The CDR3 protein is CSGRGGIDTQYF. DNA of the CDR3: TGCAGCGGTAGGGGGGGGATAGATACGCAGTATTTT.

CDR3 sequence reads: CASSPRRYEQYF. The CDR3 DNA follows: TGTGCCAGCAGCCCCAGACGGTACGAGCAGTACTTC. The chain has TRBV11-1 and TRBJ2-7; D gene uncertain. Germline V gene data show CDR1 as SGHAT and CDR2 as FQDESV (reference sequence). This CDR3 has 12 amino acids. Trimming removed 5 bases from V and 4 bases from J, with 9 bases in between.

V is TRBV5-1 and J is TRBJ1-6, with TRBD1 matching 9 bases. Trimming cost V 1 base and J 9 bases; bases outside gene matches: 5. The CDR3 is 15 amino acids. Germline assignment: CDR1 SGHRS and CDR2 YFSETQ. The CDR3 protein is CASSLTGGQGSPLHF. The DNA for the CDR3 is TGCGCCAGCAGCTTGACAGGGGGCCAGGGTTCACCCCTCCACTTT.

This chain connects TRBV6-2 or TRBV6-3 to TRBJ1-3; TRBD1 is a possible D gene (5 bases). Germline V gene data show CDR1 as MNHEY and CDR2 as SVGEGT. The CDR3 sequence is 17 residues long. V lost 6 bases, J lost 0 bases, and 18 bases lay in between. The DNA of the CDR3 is TGTGCCAGCAGCGACGACAGAAGGCCGAGCTCTGGAAACACCATATATTTT. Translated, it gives CASSDDRRPSSGNTIYF.

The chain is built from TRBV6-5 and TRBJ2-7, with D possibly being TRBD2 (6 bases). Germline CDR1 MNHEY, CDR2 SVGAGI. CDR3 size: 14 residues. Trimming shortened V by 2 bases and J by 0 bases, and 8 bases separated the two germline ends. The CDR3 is CASSYRGISYEQYF. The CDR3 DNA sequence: TGTGCCAGCAGTTACCGGGGGATCTCCTACGAGCAGTACTTC.

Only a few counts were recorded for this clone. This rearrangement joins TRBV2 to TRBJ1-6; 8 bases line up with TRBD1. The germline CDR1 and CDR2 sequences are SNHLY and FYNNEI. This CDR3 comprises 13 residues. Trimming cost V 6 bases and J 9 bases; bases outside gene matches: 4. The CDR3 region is CASSGGTGSPLHF. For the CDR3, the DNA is TGTGCCAGCAGCGGTGGGACAGGTTCACCCCTCCACTTT.

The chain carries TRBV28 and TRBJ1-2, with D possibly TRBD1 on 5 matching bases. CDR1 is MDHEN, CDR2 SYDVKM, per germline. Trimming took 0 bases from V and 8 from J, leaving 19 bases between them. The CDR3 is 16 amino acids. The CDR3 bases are TGTGCCAGCAGTTTATGGTTCCGGGGCGGGAGTGGCGGCTACACCTTC. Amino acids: CASSLWFRGGSGGYTF.

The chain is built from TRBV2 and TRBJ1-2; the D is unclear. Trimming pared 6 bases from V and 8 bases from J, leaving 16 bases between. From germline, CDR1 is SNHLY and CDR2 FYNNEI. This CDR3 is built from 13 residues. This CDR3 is CASRRRRDQGYTF. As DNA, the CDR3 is TGTGCCAGCAGACGGAGGAGGGATCAGGGCTACACCTTC.

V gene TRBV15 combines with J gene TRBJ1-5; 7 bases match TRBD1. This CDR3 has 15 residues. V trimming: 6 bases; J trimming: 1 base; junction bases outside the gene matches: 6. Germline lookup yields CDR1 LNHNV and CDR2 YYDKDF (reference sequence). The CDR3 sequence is CATRVNRGSNQPQHF. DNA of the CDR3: TGTGCCACCAGAGTGAACAGGGGCAGCAATCAGCCCCAGCATTTT.

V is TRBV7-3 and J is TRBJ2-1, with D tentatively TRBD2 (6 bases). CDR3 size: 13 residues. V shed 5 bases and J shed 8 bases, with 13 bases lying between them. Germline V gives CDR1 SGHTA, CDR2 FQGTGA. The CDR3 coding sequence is TGTGCCAGCAGCCCAGGAGGGTGGGATGAGCAGTTCTTC. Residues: CASSPGGWDEQFF. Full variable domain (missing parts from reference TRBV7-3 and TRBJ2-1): GAGVSQTPSNKVTEKGKYVELRCDPISGHTALYWYRQSLGQGPEFLIYFQGTGAADDSGLPNDRFFAVRPEGSVSTLKIQRTERGDSAVYLCASSPGGWDEQFFGPGTRLTVL.

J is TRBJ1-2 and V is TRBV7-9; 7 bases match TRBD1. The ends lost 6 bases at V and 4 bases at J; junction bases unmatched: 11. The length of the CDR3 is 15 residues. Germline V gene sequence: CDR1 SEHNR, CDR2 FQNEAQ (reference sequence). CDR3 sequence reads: CASRTGTEDSYGYTF. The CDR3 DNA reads TGTGCCAGCAGAACCGGGACAGAAGACAGCTATGGCTACACCTTC.

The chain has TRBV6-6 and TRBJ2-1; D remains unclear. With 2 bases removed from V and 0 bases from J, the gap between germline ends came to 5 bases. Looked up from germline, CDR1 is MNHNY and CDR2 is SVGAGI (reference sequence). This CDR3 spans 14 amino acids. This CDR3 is CASSYKGSYNEQFF. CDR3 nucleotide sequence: TGTGCCAGCAGTTACAAGGGCTCCTACAATGAGCAGTTCTTC.

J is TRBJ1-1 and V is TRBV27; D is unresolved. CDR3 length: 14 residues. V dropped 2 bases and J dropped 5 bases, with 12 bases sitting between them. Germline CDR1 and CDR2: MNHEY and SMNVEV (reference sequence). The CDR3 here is CASSLKNVGTEAFF. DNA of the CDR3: TGTGCCAGCAGTTTAAAGAATGTGGGGACTGAAGCTTTCTTT.

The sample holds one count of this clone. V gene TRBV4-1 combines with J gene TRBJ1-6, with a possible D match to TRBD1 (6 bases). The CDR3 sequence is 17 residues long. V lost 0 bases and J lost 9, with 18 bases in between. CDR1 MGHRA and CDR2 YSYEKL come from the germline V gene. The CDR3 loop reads CASSQDSGAFSSSPLHF. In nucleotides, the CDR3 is TGCGCCAGCAGCCAAGATTCGGGGGCCTTTAGCAGTTCACCCCTCCACTTT.

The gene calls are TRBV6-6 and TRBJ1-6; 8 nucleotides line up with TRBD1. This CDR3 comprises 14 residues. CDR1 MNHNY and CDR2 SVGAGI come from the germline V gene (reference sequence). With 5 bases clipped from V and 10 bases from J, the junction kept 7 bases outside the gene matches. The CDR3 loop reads CASSSQGAGSPLHF. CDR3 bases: TGTGCCAGCAGTAGCCAGGGGGCAGGGTCACCCCTCCACTTT.